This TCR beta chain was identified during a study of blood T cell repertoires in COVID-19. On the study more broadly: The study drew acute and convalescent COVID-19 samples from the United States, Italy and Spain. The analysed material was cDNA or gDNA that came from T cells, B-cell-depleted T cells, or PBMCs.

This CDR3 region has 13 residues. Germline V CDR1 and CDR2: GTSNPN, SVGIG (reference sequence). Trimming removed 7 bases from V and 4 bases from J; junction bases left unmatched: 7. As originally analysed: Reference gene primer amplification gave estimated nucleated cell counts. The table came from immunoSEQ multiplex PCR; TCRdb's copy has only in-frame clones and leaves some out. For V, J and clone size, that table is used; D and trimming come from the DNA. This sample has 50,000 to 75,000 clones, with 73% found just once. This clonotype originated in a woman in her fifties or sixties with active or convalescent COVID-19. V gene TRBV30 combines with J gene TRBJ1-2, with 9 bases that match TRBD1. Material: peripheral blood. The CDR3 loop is CASATGGFYGYTF. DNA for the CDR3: TGTGCCTCTGCGACAGGGGGGTTCTATGGCTACACCTTC. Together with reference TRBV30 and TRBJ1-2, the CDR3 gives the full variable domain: SQTIHQWPATLVQPVGSPLSLECTVEGTSNPNLYWYRQAAGRGLQLLFYSVGIGQISSEVPQNLSASRPQDRQFILSSKKLLLSDSGFYLCASATGGFYGYTFGSGTRLTVV.